Given below is one T cell receptor (beta chain) in context. Antigen specificity is unknown. Treatment indicated: over 15 received Ad26.COV2.S at low or high dose, single or two shots; five or six received placebo; per-sample allocation not given. It was on day 63 after the first vaccine or placebo injection that samples were taken. This Boston cohort included adults aged 18-55 years. The data are from a study of Ad26.COV2.S vaccination and SARS-CoV-2 variants. Whole-study context: By the intramuscular route, Ad26.COV2.S was given once, or twice 56 days apart.

General study points: Considerable breadth of spike-specific CD8+ and CD4+ T cell responses has reportedly been documented following vaccination. It is possible that the TCR breadth and depth analyses underestimated the total T cell responses.

V was shortened by 5 bases and J by 2 bases, with 7 bases between the two germline ends. The CDR3 is made up of 13 amino acids. In germline, CDR1 is LNHDA, CDR2 SQIVND (reference sequence). Assay used: immunoSEQ multiplex PCR; TCRdb lists only in-frame clones, some missing. The sample shows approximately 460,000 clones, roughly nine tenths of them seen only once. This chain uses TRBV19 with TRBJ2-4; D unresolved. This TCR was recovered from a person aged 18-60 years who received the Ad26.COV2.S COVID-19 vaccine or a placebo. The material was peripheral blood, obtained in a trial of Ad26.COV2.S vaccine versus placebo. The CDR3 DNA reads TGTGCCAGTAGTCCCGGGTCCAAAAACATTCAGTACTTC. Amino acid sequence: CASSPGSKNIQYF.